A single sample gave rise to the 10 T cell receptor beta chains below, sequenced in a study of tumor-infiltrating lymphocytes in primary liver carcinoma. Unsorted bulk tissue (about 19-33 mg) underwent RNA and DNA co-extraction. TCR beta cDNA was reverse-transcribed from about 550 ng of total RNA. The reaction used a constant-region primer and ProtoScript II reverse transcriptase. Generation of the TCR beta libraries relied on three nested multiplex PCR rounds using slightly modified ARM-PCR. The opening two PCR rounds, ten to eleven cycles each, paired TRBV1-TRBV30 forward primers with a C-beta reverse primer. Using its own MiXCR run on the multiplex PCR reads, TCRdb lists one record per CDR3 protein. The data show some 94,000 distinct CDR3 sequences, with 69% seen just once and approximately 10% held by the top ten. Sequencing input: liver tumor tissue from sampling region 5. Sample subset: tumor region T5, tumor centre. Source of these receptors: a woman aged 55-69 years with primary liver carcinoma and hepatitis B virus infection.

About this clonotype itself: The germline gene is not matched at one end of the junction; a read error may be the cause. This rearrangement joins TRBV12-3 or TRBV12-4 to TRBJ1-5; D gene unclear. The CDR3 is 16 residues long. CDR3 sequence (DNA): TGTGCCAACAGTTTCAGTCCACAGATAAGCTATCAGCCCCAGCATTTT. Amino acids: CANSFSPQISYQPQHF.

A word on this clonotype: The junction shows a germline mismatch at one end, possibly a read error. V usage is TRBV12-3 or TRBV12-4 and J usage is TRBJ2-4; D unresolved. This CDR3 region has 14 residues. CDR3 protein: CPSSISIAKNIQYF. DNA of the CDR3: TGTCCCAGCTCTATTTCAATAGCCAAAAACATTCAGTACTTC.

The V and J genes are TRBV11-2 and TRBJ2-7; TRBD1 might be the D (5 bases). Germline-derived CDR1 and CDR2 are SGHAT and FQNNGV. Trimming pared 6 bases from V and 10 bases from J, leaving 22 bases between. There are 14 residues in the CDR3. DNA of the CDR3: TGTGCCAGCAGTTCCAGCCGCAGGGTTCTCGAACAGTACTTC. The encoded protein is CASSSSRRVLEQYF.

In the case of this clonotype: The junction and the germline gene differ at one end; a read error may be behind it. The V gene is TRBV11-2, the J gene TRBJ1-2; D is perhaps TRBD1 (6 bases). Germline CDR1 is SGHAT and CDR2 is FQNNGV. The length of the CDR3 is 13 residues. The DNA for the CDR3 is TGTGCCAGCGGCTCAGACAGGAACTATGGTTACACCTTC. Translation gives CASGSDRNYGYTF.

In regard to this clonotype: This may be a read error: a much more frequent sequence differs by one nucleotide. The chain combines TRBV5-4 with TRBJ2-7; D not resolved. CDR1 and CDR2 (germline): SGHNT, YYREEE (reference sequence). This CDR3 has 14 residues. With 7 bases removed from V and 4 bases from J, the gap between germline ends came to 18 bases. In nucleotides, the CDR3 is TGTGCCAGCGGCCCCGGGTCCCTCGGATACGAGCAGTACTTC. This sequence encodes CASGPGSLGYEQYF.

For this clonotype: The junction does not match germline at one end; this may be a read error. The chain is built from TRBV6-1 and TRBJ1-5, with D perhaps matching TRBD1 (6 bases). The CDR3 runs 15 residues. The germline V gene encodes CDR1 MNHNS and CDR2 SASEGT. CDR3 loop: CASSEIGQINQPQHF. The CDR3 DNA follows: TGTGCCAGTAGTGAAATCGGACAGATTAATCAGCCCCAGCATTTT.

The chain couples TRBV30 to TRBJ1-2; a possible D gene is TRBD1 (5 bases). V lost 0 bases and J lost 5, with 19 bases in between. This CDR3 is 16 amino acids long. Germline-derived CDR1 and CDR2 are GTSNPN and SVGIG (reference sequence). CDR3 DNA sequence: TGTGCCTGGAGTGTTTCACAGGAAGTCCGCATATATGGCTACACCTTC. Protein sequence: CAWSVSQEVRIYGYTF.

The rearrangement links TRBV10-3 to TRBJ2-7, with a possible D match to TRBD2 (6 bases). The CDR3 runs to 14 residues. V was cut by 9 bases and J by 6 bases, with 21 bases left in between. From germline, CDR1 is ENHRY and CDR2 SYGVKD. The CDR3 DNA reads as TGTGCCATTAGCGAAACGGGAGAAACTGGCGAGCAGTACTTC. Its translation: CAISETGETGEQYF.

This chain uses TRBV18 with TRBJ1-2; D is ambiguous. The V and J ends lost 3 bases and 0 bases respectively, with 8 bases between them. In germline, CDR1 is KGHSH, CDR2 LQKENI. This CDR3 has 14 amino acids. The CDR3 is CASSPSQTNYGYTF. CDR3 in DNA: TGTGCCAGCTCACCGTCACAAACTAACTATGGCTACACCTTC.

This clonotype was counted ten times or more. The gene calls are TRBV6-1 and TRBJ2-7; 7 nucleotides match TRBD1. This CDR3 is 15 amino acids long. Germline V gene lookup returns CDR1 MNHNS and CDR2 SASEGT. J lost 2 bases, V lost 5 bases, and 9 bases had no gene match. The CDR3 here is CASSITRDRPYEQYF. DNA of the CDR3: TGTGCCAGCAGTATAACCCGGGACAGACCCTACGAGCAGTACTTC.